These 21 T cell receptor beta chains share one sample of origin, sequenced in a study of blood T cells in healthy people across ages. Through a sample-barcoded 5' primer and a J-beta primer mix, a second PCR was run for roughly 6 to 11 cycles. TCRdb reanalysed the 5' RACE reads using MiXCR and keeps one entry per CDR3 protein. The table lists fewer than 2,000,000 distinct CDR3 sequences, roughly a third of them singletons. The sequencing input was blood. The receptor set was obtained from a woman in her 30s in good health.

This clonotype was seen a few times. J is TRBJ2-3 and V is TRBV20-1; no firm D call. Germline V gene lookup returns CDR1 DFQATT and CDR2 SNEGSKA (reference sequence). CDR3 length: 13 amino acids. The V end lost 0 bases, the J end lost 8 bases, and 12 bases lay between the germline ends. The CDR3 nucleotides are TGCAGTGCTAGAGATCAAAGGATAGCTACGCAGTATTTT. Protein: CSARDQRIATQYF.

This clonotype has a handful of counts. The V gene is TRBV6-6, the J gene TRBJ2-7, with D perhaps assigned TRBD1 or TRBD2 (5 bases each). CDR3 size: 15 residues. In germline, CDR1 is MNHNY, CDR2 SVGAGI (reference sequence). Between the trimmed V and J ends, which lost 0 bases and 3 bases, there was a span of 12 bases. CDR3 DNA sequence: TGTGCCAGCAGTTACTCTAAGGGACGGATCTACGAGCAGTACTTC. It codes for CASSYSKGRIYEQYF.

J is TRBJ2-1 and V is TRBV13, with D unclear. V gave up 5 bases and J gave up 8 bases, with 13 bases separating them. CDR1 and CDR2 (germline): PRHDT, FYEKMQ (reference sequence). This CDR3 comprises 13 residues. In nucleotides, the CDR3 is TGTGCCAGCAGCAAGCCCCCAGGCGATGAGCAGTTCTTC. This encodes CASSKPPGDEQFF.

The gene calls are TRBV12-3 or TRBV12-4 and TRBJ1-5; D unresolved. The CDR3 is 16 amino acids. V lost 5 bases and J lost 0, with 14 bases in between. CDR3: CASSLAAGDSNQPQHF. The CDR3 DNA is TGTGCCAGCAGTCTGGCGGCAGGTGATAGCAATCAGCCCCAGCATTTT.

This clonotype was seen only a few times. The V gene is TRBV20-1, the J gene TRBJ2-5; 8 nucleotides agree with TRBD1. J lost 0 bases, V lost 5 bases, and 8 bases had no gene match. The CDR3 covers 15 residues. The germline V gene encodes CDR1 DFQATT and CDR2 SNEGSKA (reference sequence). CDR3 bases: TGCAGTGCTCCATGGACAGGGTCGTACCAAGAGACCCAGTACTTC. It is translated as CSAPWTGSYQETQYF.

This rearrangement joins TRBV6-1 to TRBJ2-5, with 9 bases that match TRBD1. The V and J ends lost 3 bases and 5 bases, in that order; junction bases with no gene match: 4. Germline V gene sequence: CDR1 MNHNS, CDR2 SASEGT. CDR3 length: 14 amino acids. The CDR3 spells CASSDRQGVETQYF. As DNA, the CDR3 is TGTGCCAGCAGTGATAGACAGGGGGTGGAGACCCAGTACTTC.

This clonotype has only a few counts. The chain is built from TRBV7-9 and TRBJ1-1; possibly TRBD1 for D (5 bases). Germline V gene lookup returns CDR1 SEHNR and CDR2 FQNEAQ (reference sequence). V lost 1 base and J lost 1, with 10 bases in between. There are 15 residues in the CDR3. CDR3 in amino acids: CASSLVPGPNTEAFF. The CDR3 DNA sequence: TGTGCCAGCAGCTTAGTTCCGGGGCCGAACACTGAAGCTTTCTTT. Combining the CDR3 with reference TRBV7-9 and TRBJ1-1 gives the whole variable domain DTGVSQNPRHKITKRGQNVTFRCDPISEHNRLYWYRQTLGQGPEFLTYFQNEAQLEKSRLLSDRFSAERPKGSFSTLEIQRTEQGDSAMYLCASSLVPGPNTEAFFGQGTRLTVV.

The chain uses TRBV4-1 and TRBJ1-2; D is perhaps TRBD1 (6 bases). Looked up from germline, CDR1 is MGHRA and CDR2 is YSYEKL. V was shortened by 0 bases and J by 5 bases, with 22 bases between the two germline ends. The CDR3 is 18 amino acids. The CDR3 DNA is TGCGCCAGCAGCCAAGATTGGGGGGAGGGGGAGGCCCGGTATGGCTACACCTTC. This sequence encodes CASSQDWGEGEARYGYTF.

This clonotype occurred a few times. The chain carries TRBV20-1 and TRBJ1-5; D might be TRBD1 (5 bases). Germline V gene sequence: CDR1 DFQATT, CDR2 SNEGSKA (reference sequence). V gave up 7 bases and J gave up 7 bases, with 14 bases separating them. The CDR3 has 12 residues. The CDR3: CSVGTSGQPQHF. The CDR3 coding sequence is TGCAGTGTCGGGACCTCAGGGCAGCCCCAGCATTTT.

Ten or more counts support this clonotype. One end of the junction fails to match germline, which may point to a read error. The chain recombines TRBV5-1 with TRBJ2-3, with a tentative D call TRBD1 (7 bases). The CDR3 runs to 14 residues. In germline, CDR1 is SGHRS, CDR2 YFSETQ. The CDR3 coding sequence is TGTGCCAGCAGCTTAGGAGGGGGCCCAGATACGCAGTATTTT. Protein product: CASSLGGGPDTQYF.

The chain recombines TRBV7-2 with TRBJ2-1; either TRBD1 or TRBD2 may supply D (6 bases each). This CDR3 has 18 residues. With 0 bases removed from V and 8 bases from J, the gap between germline ends came to 23 bases. Germline CDR1 SGHTA, CDR2 FQGNSA. The CDR3 loop reads CASSLAPRGAGLVDEQFF. The DNA of the CDR3 is TGTGCCAGCAGCTTAGCCCCGAGGGGGGCGGGTTTAGTCGATGAGCAGTTCTTC.

The rearrangement joins TRBV29-1 to TRBJ2-3, with TRBD2 identical over 11 bases. Germline V CDR1 and CDR2: SQVTM, ANQGSEA. The CDR3 extends over 13 amino acids. Losses at the gene ends were 7 bases for V and 2 bases for J; bases not matched to a gene: 2. The CDR3 nucleotides read TGCAGCGGACTAGCGGGGAACACAGATACGCAGTATTTT. Translation: CSGLAGNTDTQYF.

This sequence joins TRBV9 and TRBJ2-5, with a possible D match to TRBD1 (6 bases). There are 16 residues in the CDR3. Trimming pared 3 bases from V and 11 bases from J, leaving 26 bases between. The germline V gene has CDR1 SGDLS and CDR2 YYNGEE. CDR3 amino acids: CASSAAFGGRGNEQYF. CDR3 bases: TGTGCCAGCAGCGCAGCATTCGGAGGCAGGGGAAATGAGCAGTACTTC.

J is TRBJ2-1 and V is TRBV2; D gene unclear. Germline assignment: CDR1 SNHLY and CDR2 FYNNEI. The CDR3 contains 13 residues. Trimming stripped 5 bases from V and 6 bases from J, with 11 bases between. The CDR3 coding sequence is TGTGCCAGCAGTAAAACGGTCGCCAATGAGCAGTTCTTC. Translation: CASSKTVANEQFF. Full variable domain (missing parts from reference TRBV2 and TRBJ2-1): EPEVTQTPSHQVTQMGQEVILRCVPISNHLYFYWYRQILGQKVEFLVSFYNNEISEKSEIFDDQFSVERPDGSNFTLKIRSTKLEDSAMYFCASSKTVANEQFFGPGTRLTVL.

CDR3 bases: TGCAGTGCTAGACGGGGGGCCCTTCCGGGACAGGGAGATCAGCCCCAGCATTTT. As protein: CSARRGALPGQGDQPQHF. V gene TRBV20-1 combines with J gene TRBJ1-5, with TRBD1 identical over 9 bases. The trim removed 2 bases at V and 5 bases at J, leaving 16 bases unmatched. The CDR3 consists of 18 residues. Germline CDR1 and CDR2: DFQATT and SNEGSKA (reference sequence).

The table lists this clonotype with a few counts. The rearrangement joins TRBV15 to TRBJ2-3; the D gene is possibly TRBD1 (5 bases). Trimming took 3 bases from V and 6 from J, leaving 16 bases between them. The CDR3 is made up of 15 amino acids. Germline CDR1 is LNHNV and CDR2 is YYDKDF (reference sequence). CDR3 residues: CATSSGSGAMDTQYF. The CDR3 DNA reads as TGTGCCACCAGCAGCGGGTCTGGGGCTATGGATACGCAGTATTTT.

This clonotype was found a few times. V gene TRBV12-3 or TRBV12-4 combines with J gene TRBJ1-2; D may be TRBD1 (5 bases). The CDR3 totals 13 residues. The V end was cut by 7 bases, the J end by 2 bases, with 11 bases between. The CDR3, as DNA: TGTGCCAGCACCGTGGGGGGAAACTATGGCTACACCTTC. Translation gives CASTVGGNYGYTF.

The genes are TRBV7-8 and TRBJ1-2; 7 bases agree with TRBD1. Germline V gene data show CDR1 as SGHVS and CDR2 as FQNEAQ. CDR3 length: 16 residues. The ends lost 5 bases at V and 6 bases at J; junction bases unmatched: 15. CDR3 DNA sequence: TGTGCCAGCAGCCCCCTAGCCTGGGACAGCTTAGATGGCTACACCTTC. It yields the protein CASSPLAWDSLDGYTF.

This chain links TRBV7-9 with TRBJ2-1, with D unresolved. Germline CDR1 reads SEHNR; CDR2 reads FQNEAQ (reference sequence). This CDR3 is 15 amino acids long. V lost 5 bases and J 4 bases, leaving 15 bases between the germline ends. The CDR3 DNA reads TGTGCCAGCAGCGCGTCCAAGTCCCAATACAATGAGCAGTTCTTC. This gives the protein CASSASKSQYNEQFF. The whole variable domain, filled in from reference TRBV7-9 and TRBJ2-1, reads DTGVSQNPRHKITKRGQNVTFRCDPISEHNRLYWYRQTLGQGPEFLTYFQNEAQLEKSRLLSDRFSAERPKGSFSTLEIQRTEQGDSAMYLCASSASKSQYNEQFFGPGTRLTVL.

This clonotype was recorded once. The V call is TRBV4-1, the J call TRBJ2-1, with D uncertain. V was cut by 0 bases and J by 2 bases, with 14 bases left in between. This CDR3 has 17 amino acids. Germline V CDR1 and CDR2: MGHRA, YSYEKL. CDR3 sequence (DNA): TGCGCCAGCAGCCAAGATGGGATAGCTGGAGCCTACAATGAGCAGTTCTTC. It encodes CASSQDGIAGAYNEQFF.

The chain links TRBV28 to TRBJ2-3, with 7 bases lining up with TRBD2. The CDR3 contains 16 residues. The V and J ends lost 4 bases and 2 bases, in that order; junction bases with no gene match: 9. CDR1 and CDR2 from the germline V gene are MDHEN and SYDVKM. CDR3: CASSSPSGVYTDTQYF. In DNA, the CDR3 is TGTGCCAGCAGTTCACCTAGCGGAGTATACACAGATACGCAGTATTTT. The full variable domain, in which reference TRBV28 and TRBJ2-3 provide the parts outside the CDR3, is DVKVTQSSRYLVKRTGEKVFLECVQDMDHENMFWYRQDPGLGLRLIYFSYDVKMKEKGDIPEGYSVSREKKERFSLILESASTNQTSMYLCASSSPSGVYTDTQYFGPGTRLTVL.